Sequencing of this T cell receptor (beta chain) was carried out in a study of graft-versus-host responses after intestinal transplantation. Whole-study context: Recipients across the board were started on anti-thymocyte globulin induction, then kept on tacrolimus and steroids for around three years. Whole-study findings and limits: Early post-transplant HvG declines were associated with peak circulating GvH clone levels.

There are 17 residues in the CDR3. In germline, CDR1 is MNHEY, CDR2 SMNVEV (reference sequence). Unmatched junction bases numbered 11, after V lost 5 bases and J lost 2 bases. With respect to this clone: No antigen is known for it.

Assay: immunoSEQ multiplex PCR; the TCRdb copy retains only in-frame clones and omits some. The sample shows about 70,000 clones, 94% of them seen only once. Sample: unstimulated CD8+ T cells sorted from spleen or lymph node cells, taken before intestinal transplant. This sequence was found in a human donor who received an intestinal transplant. The V gene is TRBV27, the J gene TRBJ2-7; TRBD2 aligns across 11 bases. The CDR3 sequence: CASSPGAGTSGTYEQYF. The CDR3 DNA sequence: TGTGCCAGCAGTCCAGGAGCCGGGACTAGCGGAACCTACGAGCAGTACTTC.